The 27 T cell receptor beta chains below were found in one sample sequenced in a study of T cell responses to AZD1222 COVID-19 vaccine. This table comes from immunoSEQ multiplex PCR, and its TCRdb copy is limited to in-frame clones, with some not included. The sample includes around 100,000 clones, around 95% seen only once; the top ten take roughly 2%. The sample was peripheral blood, taken on day 0 of AZD1222 vaccination. The receptors derive from an adult in good health.

The chain combines TRBV6-5 with TRBJ2-1; tentatively, D is TRBD1 (5 bases). V was shortened by 4 bases and J by 4 bases, with 14 bases between the two germline ends. This CDR3 is 15 amino acids long. The germline CDR1 and CDR2 sequences are MNHEY and SVGAGI. CDR3 DNA sequence: TGTGCCAGCAGTTCCCATGAAGGGGCTTACAATGAGCAGTTCTTC. Translating it yields CASSSHEGAYNEQFF.

This rearrangement joins TRBV7-9 to TRBJ2-7; either TRBD1 or TRBD2 may supply D (5 bases each). The germline CDR1 and CDR2 sequences are SEHNR and FQNEAQ (reference sequence). The CDR3 sequence is 18 residues long. Between the trimmed V and J ends, which lost 6 bases and 6 bases, there was a span of 30 bases. This chain's CDR3 is CASSTPPGTSNARSEQYF. CDR3 nucleotide sequence: TGTGCCAGCAGTACCCCCCCAGGGACCTCCAACGCGAGATCCGAGCAGTACTTC.

This clone has only one observation. V and J are TRBV19 and TRBJ2-7, with 10 bases lining up with TRBD1. The CDR3 length is 13 residues. The germline V gene has CDR1 LNHDA and CDR2 SQIVND (reference sequence). The J segment lost 12 bases and the V segment lost 9 bases, leaving 14 bases of the junction unmatched. DNA of the CDR3: TGTGCCAGCTCACCGGGACAGGGGATTCTTTGGTACTTC. Its translation: CASSPGQGILWYF.

The chain combines TRBV11-1 with TRBJ1-1; possible D gene TRBD1, 6 bases. Between the trimmed V and J ends, which lost 0 bases and 1 base, there was a span of 15 bases. The germline V gene has CDR1 SGHAT and CDR2 FQDESV (reference sequence). The CDR3 totals 17 residues. In DNA form, the CDR3 reads TGTGCCAGCAGCTTAGCCTCCGGGGGCGCTCGGAACACTGAAGCTTTCTTT. This sequence encodes CASSLASGGARNTEAFF.

The V call is TRBV4-2, the J call TRBJ1-3; 7 positions agree with TRBD1. This CDR3 has 15 amino acids. CDR1 is LGHNA and CDR2 is YNFKEQ in the germline V gene. V lost 1 base to trimming and J lost 4 bases; unmatched junction nucleotides: 4. The CDR3: CASSQAGGQGNTIYF. DNA for the CDR3: TGTGCCAGCAGCCAAGCTGGGGGACAGGGAAACACCATATATTTT.

The genes are TRBV10-2 and TRBJ1-6; 10 nucleotides match TRBD1. Germline V CDR1 and CDR2: WSHSY, SAAADI. This CDR3 contains 15 residues. The ends lost 4 bases at V and 8 bases at J; junction bases unmatched: 5. The CDR3 reads CASSVSGTGDSPLHF. CDR3 DNA: TGCGCCAGCAGTGTCTCCGGGACAGGGGATTCACCCCTCCACTTT.

V usage is TRBV7-2 and J usage is TRBJ1-2, with 7 bases lining up with TRBD1. The CDR3 is made up of 14 amino acids. The germline V gene has CDR1 SGHTA and CDR2 FQGNSA. After removal of 3 bases from V and 2 bases from J, the junction contained 3 bases not matched to a gene. The CDR3: CASSLGQLNYGYTF. In DNA form, the CDR3 reads TGTGCCAGCAGCTTGGGACAGCTAAACTATGGCTACACCTTC. The whole variable domain, remainder taken from reference TRBV7-2 and TRBJ1-2, is GAGVSQSPSNKVTEKGKDVELRCDPISGHTALYWYRQSLGQGLEFLIYFQGNSAPDKSGLPSDRFSAERTGGSVSTLTIQRTQQEDSAVYLCASSLGQLNYGYTFGSGTRLTVV.

This clone was observed a single time. The chain employs TRBV5-6 and TRBJ2-7; unclear D gene. V gave up 0 bases and J gave up 7 bases, with 8 bases separating them. The CDR3 consists of 12 residues. The germline gives CDR1 SGHDT, CDR2 YYEEEE. The CDR3 bases are TGTGCCAGCAGCTTGGCCTCAGTAGAGCAGTACTTC. It yields the protein CASSLASVEQYF.

With respect to this clone: Germline and junction disagree at one end, which may indicate a read error. The chain couples TRBV28 to TRBJ1-1, with D perhaps TRBD1 (5 bases). The CDR3 is made up of 13 amino acids. Germline V gene sequence: CDR1 MDHEN, CDR2 SYDVKM. DNA for the CDR3: TGCGGGGCGAAAAATTTTATCAACACTGAAGCTTTCTTT. Its translation is CGAKNFINTEAFF.

This clone has more than one count but fewer than ten. The CDR3 protein is CASSTPVEKLFF. CDR3 nucleotide sequence: TGTGCCAGCAGCACACCCGTTGAAAAACTGTTTTTT. This chain uses TRBV28 with TRBJ1-4; D gene uncertain. The CDR3 length is 12 residues. Germline V CDR1 and CDR2: MDHEN, SYDVKM. V was shortened by 6 bases and J by 7 bases, with 9 bases between the two germline ends.

The chain is built from TRBV2 and TRBJ1-2; TRBD1 aligns across 10 bases. This CDR3 spans 14 amino acids. V was pared by 6 bases and J by 7 bases, with 8 bases of the junction left unmatched. Germline V lookup: CDR1 SNHLY, CDR2 FYNNEI. This CDR3 reads CASRTGQGVGGYTF. CDR3 bases: TGTGCCAGCAGAACCGGACAGGGGGTCGGTGGCTACACCTTC.

The chain combines TRBV19 with TRBJ2-7; 8 positions match TRBD1. The CDR3 length is 14 residues. V gave up 4 bases and J gave up 2 bases; unmatched junction bases: 4. Per germline, CDR1 LNHDA and CDR2 SQIVND (reference sequence). The DNA of the CDR3 is TGTGCCAGTAGTAATAACAGGGGGACCTACGAGCAGTACTTC. Its translation: CASSNNRGTYEQYF.

The chain couples TRBV7-9 to TRBJ1-1; D gene uncertain. The CDR3 is 14 amino acids. V lost 5 bases to trimming and J lost 1 base, with 11 bases between them. Looked up from germline, CDR1 is SEHNR and CDR2 is FQNEAQ (reference sequence). The CDR3 sequence is CASSPPDKNTEAFF. The CDR3, as DNA: TGTGCCAGCAGCCCCCCTGACAAGAACACTGAAGCTTTCTTT.

This rearrangement joins TRBV5-6 to TRBJ2-7; weak D call: TRBD1 (6 bases). Between the trimmed V and J ends, which lost 4 bases and 3 bases, there was a span of 14 bases. In germline, CDR1 is SGHDT, CDR2 YYEEEE. The CDR3 has 14 amino acids. The CDR3 is CASSQTTGYYEQYF. CDR3 coding DNA: TGTGCCAGCAGCCAAACTACAGGGTACTACGAGCAGTACTTC.

The J gene is TRBJ2-3, the V gene TRBV6-4; D remains ambiguous. The CDR3 sequence is 16 residues long. Germline V CDR1 and CDR2: MRHNA, SNTAGT. Between the trimmed V and J ends, which lost 2 bases and 1 base, there was a span of 13 bases. The CDR3 reads CASSDEGTSGTDTQYF. The CDR3 DNA reads TGTGCCAGCAGTGACGAAGGCACATCGGGCACAGATACGCAGTATTTT.

This clone was counted a few times. The chain combines TRBV5-1 with TRBJ1-2, with D uncertain. The V end was cut by 3 bases, the J end by 8 bases, with 8 bases between. The CDR3 is 11 amino acids. The germline V gene encodes CDR1 SGHRS and CDR2 YFSETQ. The CDR3 is CASSSPRGYTF. The CDR3 DNA sequence: TGCGCCAGCAGCTCACCCCGCGGCTACACCTTC.

The CDR3 spells CASSSIGGDEQFF. Here the CDR3 DNA reads TGTGCCAGCAGTTCGATAGGGGGCGATGAGCAGTTCTTC. V usage is TRBV7-3 and J usage is TRBJ2-1; 7 nucleotides match TRBD1. CDR1 SGHTA and CDR2 FQGTGA come from the germline V gene. The CDR3 runs 13 residues. J lost 8 bases, V lost 6 bases, and 7 bases had no gene match.

This chain joins TRBV5-1 and TRBJ2-2, with 7 positions matching TRBD1. CDR3 length equals 14 residues. Germline trimming cut 10 bases from V and 4 bases from J; bases unmatched to any gene: 10. Germline V gene sequence: CDR1 SGHRS, CDR2 YFSETQ. The CDR3: CASDGAGGTGELFF. The CDR3 nucleotides are TGCGCCTCCGACGGGGCAGGGGGCACCGGGGAGCTGTTTTTT.

This chain joins TRBV7-3 and TRBJ1-1; possibly TRBD1 for D (6 bases). This CDR3 has 16 amino acids. V gave up 3 bases and J gave up 2 bases, with 16 bases separating them. Germline loops: CDR1 SGHTA, CDR2 FQGTGA. The CDR3 sequence: CASSFSILDSNTEAFF. In DNA, the CDR3 is TGTGCCAGCAGCTTTTCAATCCTGGACAGCAACACTGAAGCTTTCTTT.

V is TRBV6-5 and J is TRBJ1-3, with TRBD1 matching over 10 bases. CDR3 length: 15 residues. Germline-derived CDR1 and CDR2 are MNHEY and SVGAGI. Germline trimming cut 6 bases from V and 0 bases from J; bases unmatched to any gene: 2. The CDR3: CASSWDRGSGNTIYF. The CDR3 nucleotides read TGTGCCAGCAGCTGGGACAGGGGCTCTGGAAACACCATATATTTT.

CDR3 sequence: CASSLSFSYEQYF. The CDR3 nucleotides read TGTGCCAGCAGTTTATCTTTTAGTTACGAGCAGTACTTC. The rearrangement joins TRBV27 to TRBJ2-7; no definite D call. The V gene lost 0 bases and the J gene lost 4 bases, with 7 bases spanning the gap. From germline, CDR1 is MNHEY and CDR2 SMNVEV (reference sequence). There are 13 residues in the CDR3.

V usage is TRBV6-2 or TRBV6-3 and J usage is TRBJ1-5; D is ambiguous. Germline lookup yields CDR1 MNHEY and CDR2 SVGEGT. This CDR3 spans 13 amino acids. Between the trimmed V and J ends, which lost 6 bases and 5 bases, there was a span of 11 bases. DNA for the CDR3: TGTGCCAGCAGCGACACGCCTTATCAGCCCCAGCATTTT. It codes for CASSDTPYQPQHF.

The genes are TRBV4-1 and TRBJ2-7; TRBD2 matches 8 bases. CDR3 length equals 15 residues. The germline gives CDR1 MGHRA, CDR2 YSYEKL. V lost 4 bases to trimming and J lost 6 bases; unmatched junction nucleotides: 11. The CDR3 DNA is TGCGCCAGCAGCCGAACTACGGGGGGGCAAGGCGAGCAGTACTTC. Translation: CASSRTTGGQGEQYF.

CDR3 in amino acids: CASSTRQGADNSPLHF. The CDR3 bases are TGTGCCAGCAGTACACGACAGGGGGCGGATAATTCACCCCTCCACTTT. J is TRBJ1-6 and V is TRBV28, with 10 positions matching TRBD1. V lost 5 bases to trimming and J lost 5 bases; unmatched junction nucleotides: 6. The CDR3 totals 16 residues. The germline V gene encodes CDR1 MDHEN and CDR2 SYDVKM.

This chain links TRBV2 with TRBJ1-4; the D gene is possibly TRBD1 (5 bases). CDR3 length: 15 amino acids. Germline loops: CDR1 SNHLY, CDR2 FYNNEI. With 7 bases removed from V and 4 bases from J, the gap between germline ends came to 16 bases. CDR3 residues: CASIPTTGGNEKLFF. The DNA for the CDR3 is TGTGCCAGCATTCCCACAACAGGCGGTAATGAAAAACTGTTTTTT.

The CDR3 sequence is CASSYRGWASNQPQHF. The CDR3 nucleotides read TGTGCCAGCAGTTACCGGGGGTGGGCGAGCAATCAGCCCCAGCATTTT. The chain recombines TRBV6-2 or TRBV6-3 with TRBJ1-5; D possibly corresponds to TRBD1 (5 bases). CDR1 and CDR2 from the germline V gene are MNHEY and SVGEGT. CDR3 length: 16 amino acids. Trimming took off 2 bases at V and 1 base at J, with 12 bases between the two ends.

V and J are TRBV6-5 and TRBJ1-2; tentative D call: TRBD1 (5 bases). Trimming took 1 base from V and 6 from J, leaving 15 bases between them. CDR1 is MNHEY and CDR2 is SVGAGI in the germline V gene. The CDR3 contains 15 residues. CDR3 sequence: CASSYLQGVSDGYTF. In nucleotides, the CDR3 is TGTGCCAGCAGTTACTTGCAGGGCGTTAGCGATGGCTACACCTTC.